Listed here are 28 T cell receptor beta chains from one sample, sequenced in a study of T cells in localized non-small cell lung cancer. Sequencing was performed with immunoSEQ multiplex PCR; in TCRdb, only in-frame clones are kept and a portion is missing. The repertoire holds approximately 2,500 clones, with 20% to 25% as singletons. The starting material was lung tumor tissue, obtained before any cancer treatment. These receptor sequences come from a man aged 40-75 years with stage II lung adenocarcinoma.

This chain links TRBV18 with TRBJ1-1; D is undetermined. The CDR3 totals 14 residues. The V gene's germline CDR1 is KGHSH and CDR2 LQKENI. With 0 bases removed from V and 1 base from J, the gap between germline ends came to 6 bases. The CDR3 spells CASSPPERNTEAFF. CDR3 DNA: TGTGCCAGCTCACCACCGGAGAGGAACACTGAAGCTTTCTTT. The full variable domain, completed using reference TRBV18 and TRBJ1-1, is NAGVMQNPRHLVRRRGQEARLRCSPMKGHSHVYWYRQLPEEGLKFMVYLQKENIIDESGMPKERFSAEFPKEGPSILRIQQVVRGDSAAYFCASSPPERNTEAFFGQGTRLTVV.

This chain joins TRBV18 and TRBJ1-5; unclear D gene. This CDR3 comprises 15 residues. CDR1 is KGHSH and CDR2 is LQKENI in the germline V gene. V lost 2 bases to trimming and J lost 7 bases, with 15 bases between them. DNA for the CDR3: TGTGCCAGCTCACCAGAGGCTTACTTCGGGCAGCCCCAGCATTTT. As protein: CASSPEAYFGQPQHF.

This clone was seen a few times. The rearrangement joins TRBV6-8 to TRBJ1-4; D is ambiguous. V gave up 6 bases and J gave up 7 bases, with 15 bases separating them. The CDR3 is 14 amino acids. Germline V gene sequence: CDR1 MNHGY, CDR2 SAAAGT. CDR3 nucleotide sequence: TGTGCCAGCAGCCGACAAGCTTTTAGTGAAAAACTGTTTTTT. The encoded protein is CASSRQAFSEKLFF.

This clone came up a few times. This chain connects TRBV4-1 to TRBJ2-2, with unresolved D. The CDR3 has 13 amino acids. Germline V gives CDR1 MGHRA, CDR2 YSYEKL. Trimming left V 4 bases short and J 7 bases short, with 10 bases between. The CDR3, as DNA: TGCGCCAGCAGCCGACCCTTGGGCGGGGAGCTGTTTTTT. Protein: CASSRPLGGELFF.

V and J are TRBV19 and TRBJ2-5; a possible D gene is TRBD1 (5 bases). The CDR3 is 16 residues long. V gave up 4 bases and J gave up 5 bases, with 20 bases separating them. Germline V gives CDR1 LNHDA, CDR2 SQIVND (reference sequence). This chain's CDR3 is CASSTGKTGLRETQYF. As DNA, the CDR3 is TGTGCCAGTAGTACTGGAAAAACAGGCTTGAGGGAGACCCAGTACTTC.

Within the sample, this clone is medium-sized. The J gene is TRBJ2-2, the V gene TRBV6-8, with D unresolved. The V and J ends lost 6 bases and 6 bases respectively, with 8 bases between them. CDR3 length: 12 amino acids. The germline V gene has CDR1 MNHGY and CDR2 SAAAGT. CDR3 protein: CASSPHAGELFF. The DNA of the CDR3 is TGTGCCAGCAGCCCCCATGCCGGGGAGCTGTTTTTT.

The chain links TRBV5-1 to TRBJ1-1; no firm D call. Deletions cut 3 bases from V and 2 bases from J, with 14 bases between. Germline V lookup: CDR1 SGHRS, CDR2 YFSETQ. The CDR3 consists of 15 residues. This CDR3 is CASSSAGSRNTEAFF. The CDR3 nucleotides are TGCGCCAGCAGCTCTGCCGGGTCTAGAAACACTGAAGCTTTCTTT.

The chain's CDR3 is CAWGSGLSYEQYF. The CDR3 DNA sequence: TGTGCCTGGGGTAGCGGGCTTTCCTACGAGCAGTACTTC. The V and J genes are TRBV30 and TRBJ2-7; the match to TRBD2 covers 7 bases. The CDR3 covers 13 residues. The V and J ends lost 5 bases and 1 base, in that order; junction bases with no gene match: 5. CDR1 and CDR2 from the germline V gene are GTSNPN and SVGIG (reference sequence).

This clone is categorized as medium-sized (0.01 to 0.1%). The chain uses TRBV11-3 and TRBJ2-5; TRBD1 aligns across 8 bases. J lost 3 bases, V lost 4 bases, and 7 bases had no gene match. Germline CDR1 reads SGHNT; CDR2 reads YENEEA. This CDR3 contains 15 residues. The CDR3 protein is CASSSNTGGKETQYF. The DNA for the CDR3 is TGTGCCAGCAGCTCCAATACAGGGGGGAAAGAGACCCAGTACTTC.

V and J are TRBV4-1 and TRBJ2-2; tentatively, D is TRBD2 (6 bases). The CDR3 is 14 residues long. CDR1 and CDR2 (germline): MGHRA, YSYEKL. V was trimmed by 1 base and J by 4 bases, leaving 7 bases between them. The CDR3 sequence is CASSQVGGTGELFF. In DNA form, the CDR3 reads TGCGCCAGCAGCCAAGTGGGGGGCACCGGGGAGCTGTTTTTT.

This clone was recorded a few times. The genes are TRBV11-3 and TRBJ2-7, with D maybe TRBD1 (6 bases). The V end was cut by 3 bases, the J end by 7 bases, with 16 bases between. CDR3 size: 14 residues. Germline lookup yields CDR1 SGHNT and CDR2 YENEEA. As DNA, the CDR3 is TGTGCCAGCAGCTTGGGTACAGGGAGAGGGGAGCAGTACTTC. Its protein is CASSLGTGRGEQYF. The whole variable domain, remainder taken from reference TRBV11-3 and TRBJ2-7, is EAGVVQSPRYKIIEKKQPVAFWCNPISGHNTLYWYLQNLGQGPELLIRYENEEAVDDSQLPKDRFSAERLKGVDSTLKIQPAELGDSAVYLCASSLGTGRGEQYFGPGTRLTVT.

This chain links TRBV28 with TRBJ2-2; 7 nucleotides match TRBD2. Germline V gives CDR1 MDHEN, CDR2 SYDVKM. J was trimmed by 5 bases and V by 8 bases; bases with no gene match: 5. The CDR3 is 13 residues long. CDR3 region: CASLPGGTGELFF. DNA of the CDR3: TGTGCCAGCCTCCCGGGGGGTACCGGGGAGCTGTTTTTT.

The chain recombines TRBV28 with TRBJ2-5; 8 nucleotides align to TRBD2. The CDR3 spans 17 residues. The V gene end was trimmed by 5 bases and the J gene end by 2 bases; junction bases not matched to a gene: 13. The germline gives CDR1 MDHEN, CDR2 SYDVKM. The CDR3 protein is CASSTSTRGGRQETQYF. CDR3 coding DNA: TGTGCCAGCAGTACCTCCACCCGGGGGGGACGTCAAGAGACCCAGTACTTC. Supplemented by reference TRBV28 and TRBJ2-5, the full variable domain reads DVKVTQSSRYLVKRTGEKVFLECVQDMDHENMFWYRQDPGLGLRLIYFSYDVKMKEKGDIPEGYSVSREKKERFSLILESASTNQTSMYLCASSTSTRGGRQETQYFGPGTRLLVL.

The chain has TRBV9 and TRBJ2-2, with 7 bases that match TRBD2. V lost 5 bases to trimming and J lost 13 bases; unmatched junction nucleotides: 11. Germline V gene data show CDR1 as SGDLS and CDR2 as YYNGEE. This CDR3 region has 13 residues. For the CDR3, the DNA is TGTGCCAGCAGTGGGGAGGGACGGCCGGGGCTGTTTTTT. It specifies CASSGEGRPGLFF.

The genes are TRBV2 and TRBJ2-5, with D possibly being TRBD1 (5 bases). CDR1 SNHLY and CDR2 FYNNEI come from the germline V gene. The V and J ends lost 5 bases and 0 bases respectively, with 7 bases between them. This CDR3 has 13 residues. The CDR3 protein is CASSSDNQETQYF. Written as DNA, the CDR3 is TGTGCCAGCAGTTCGGACAACCAAGAGACCCAGTACTTC.

The CDR3 nucleotides read TGTGCCAGCTCACCACCCGTACAGGGTGGGGATGAGCAGTTCTTC. This codes for CASSPPVQGGDEQFF. The J gene is TRBJ2-1, the V gene TRBV18, with D possibly TRBD1 on 6 matching bases. CDR1 and CDR2 from the germline V gene are KGHSH and LQKENI. Trimming removed 0 bases from V and 8 bases from J, with 14 bases in between. The CDR3 loop spans 15 amino acids.

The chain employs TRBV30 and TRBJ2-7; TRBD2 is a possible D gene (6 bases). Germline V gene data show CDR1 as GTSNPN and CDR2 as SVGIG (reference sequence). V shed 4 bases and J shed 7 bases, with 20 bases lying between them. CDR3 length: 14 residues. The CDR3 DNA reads TGTGCCTGGAATAGCGGAGTGGGGATACGAGAGCAGTACTTC. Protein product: CAWNSGVGIREQYF.

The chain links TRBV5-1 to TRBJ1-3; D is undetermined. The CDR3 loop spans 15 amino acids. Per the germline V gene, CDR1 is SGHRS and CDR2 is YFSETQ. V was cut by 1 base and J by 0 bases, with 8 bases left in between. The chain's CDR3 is CASSLTGVSGNTIYF. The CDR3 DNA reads TGCGCCAGCAGCTTGACGGGCGTCTCTGGAAACACCATATATTTT. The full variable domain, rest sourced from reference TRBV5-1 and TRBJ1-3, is KAGVTQTPRYLIKTRGQQVTLSCSPISGHRSVSWYQQTPGQGLQFLFEYFSETQRNKGNFPGRFSGRQFSNSRSEMNVSTLELGDSALYLCASSLTGVSGNTIYFGEGSWLTVV.

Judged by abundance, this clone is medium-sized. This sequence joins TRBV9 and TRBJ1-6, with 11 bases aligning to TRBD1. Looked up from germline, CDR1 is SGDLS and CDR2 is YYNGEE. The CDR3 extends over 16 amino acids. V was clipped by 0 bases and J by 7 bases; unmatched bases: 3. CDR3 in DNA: TGTGCCAGCAGCGTAGAAGGGACAGGGGGGAATTCACCCCTCCACTTT. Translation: CASSVEGTGGNSPLHF.

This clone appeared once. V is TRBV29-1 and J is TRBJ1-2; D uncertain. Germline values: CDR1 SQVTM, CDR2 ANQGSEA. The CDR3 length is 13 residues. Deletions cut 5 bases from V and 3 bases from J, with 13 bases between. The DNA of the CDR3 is TGCAGCGTTCAACTTGGTCTGGACTATGGCTACACCTTC. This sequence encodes CSVQLGLDYGYTF.

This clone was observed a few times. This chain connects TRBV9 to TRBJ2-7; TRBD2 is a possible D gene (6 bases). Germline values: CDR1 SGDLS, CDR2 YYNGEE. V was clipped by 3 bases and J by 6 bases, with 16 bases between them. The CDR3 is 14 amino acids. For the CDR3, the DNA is TGTGCCAGCAGCGACCCCTCCTTGGGAGGCGAGCAGTACTTC. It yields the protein CASSDPSLGGEQYF.

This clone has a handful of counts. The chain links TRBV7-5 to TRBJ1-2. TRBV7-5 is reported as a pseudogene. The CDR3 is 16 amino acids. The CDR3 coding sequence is TGTGCCAGCAGCTTAGTGGCCGGAGTCCGGGGCTATGGCTACACCTTC. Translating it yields CASSLVAGVRGYGYTF.

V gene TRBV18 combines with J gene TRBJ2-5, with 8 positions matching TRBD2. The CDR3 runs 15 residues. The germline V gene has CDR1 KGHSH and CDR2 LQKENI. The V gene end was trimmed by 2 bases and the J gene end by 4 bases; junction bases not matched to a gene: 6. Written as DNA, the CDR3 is TGTGCCAGCTCACCAACAGCGGGAGAGAGAGAGACCCAGTACTTC. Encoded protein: CASSPTAGERETQYF.

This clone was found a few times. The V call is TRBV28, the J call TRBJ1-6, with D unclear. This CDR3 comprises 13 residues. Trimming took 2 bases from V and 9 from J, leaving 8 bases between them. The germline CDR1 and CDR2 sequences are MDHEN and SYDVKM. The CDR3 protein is CASSLGGFSPLHF. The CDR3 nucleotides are TGTGCCAGCAGTTTAGGAGGGTTTTCACCCCTCCACTTT.

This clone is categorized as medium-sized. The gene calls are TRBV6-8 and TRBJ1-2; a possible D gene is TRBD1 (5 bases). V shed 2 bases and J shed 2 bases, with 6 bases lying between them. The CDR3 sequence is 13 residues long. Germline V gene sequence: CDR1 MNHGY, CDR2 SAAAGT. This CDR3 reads CASSYQGNYGYTF. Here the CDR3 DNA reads TGTGCCAGCAGTTACCAGGGCAACTATGGCTACACCTTC.

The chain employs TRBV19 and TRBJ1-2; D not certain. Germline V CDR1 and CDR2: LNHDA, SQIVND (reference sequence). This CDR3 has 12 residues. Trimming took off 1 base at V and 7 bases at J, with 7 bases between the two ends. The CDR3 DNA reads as TGTGCCAGTAGTATAGTTCGGGGTGGCTACACCTTC. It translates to CASSIVRGGYTF.

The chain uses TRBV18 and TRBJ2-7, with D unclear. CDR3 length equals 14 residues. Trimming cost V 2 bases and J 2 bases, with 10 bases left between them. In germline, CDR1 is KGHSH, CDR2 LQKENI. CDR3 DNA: TGTGCCAGCTCACCATCCATTTTGGCCTACGAGCAGTACTTC. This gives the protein CASSPSILAYEQYF.

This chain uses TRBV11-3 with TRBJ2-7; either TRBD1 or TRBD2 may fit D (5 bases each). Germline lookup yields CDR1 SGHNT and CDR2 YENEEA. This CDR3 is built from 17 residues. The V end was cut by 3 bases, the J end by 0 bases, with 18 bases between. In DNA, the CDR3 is TGTGCCAGCAGCTTCCCTACCGGGACGGATAGCTCCTACGAGCAGTACTTC. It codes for CASSFPTGTDSSYEQYF.